The entry that follows covers one T cell receptor beta chain sequence. The antigen remains unidentified. The data derive from a study of graft-versus-host responses after intestinal transplantation. Study-level background: Every recipient had anti-thymocyte globulin induction and three to four years of tacrolimus plus steroids.

Findings of the study overall: Declining HvG levels early post-transplant were linked to peak circulating GvH clone levels. Graft-donor T cell macrochimerism in patients accompanied high graft-versus-host to host-versus-graft clonal ratios in allografts. GvH clones were found in recipient marrow; some appeared first in ileum or blood.

Clones were sequenced by immunoSEQ multiplex PCR, and TCRdb holds only the in-frame ones, with some missing. The table lists 100,000 or so clones, 90% to 95% of them singletons. CDR1 and CDR2 from the germline V gene are SNHLY and FYNNEI. The V and J ends lost 6 bases and 1 base respectively, with 12 bases between them. The length of the CDR3 is 14 residues. The origin of this receptor is a human donor who was the organ donor for an intestinal transplant. Sequences were derived from unstimulated CD4+ T cells sorted from spleen or lymph node cells, sampled before transplant. The V call is TRBV2, the J call TRBJ1-1; TRBD1 might be the D (5 bases). The chain's CDR3 is CASRYTGENTEAFF. CDR3 DNA: TGTGCCAGCAGGTACACGGGGGAGAACACTGAAGCTTTCTTT.